Listed below are T cell receptor beta chains from one sample, sequenced in a study of blood T cell repertoires in COVID-19. Assay: immunoSEQ multiplex PCR; the TCRdb copy retains only in-frame clones and omits some. The repertoire has 310,000 or so clones, 65% to 90% of them found once; the top ten carry about 10%. Material: PBMCs or T cells enriched from blood (not recorded which). Every receptor here comes from a woman between 18 and 29 years old who had recovered from COVID-19. CDR3s include the opening cysteine and the closing phenylalanine or tryptophan. A D gene is named only where the DNA matches it firmly. Clone size is stated in some rows and not others, as once, few, many or a class when expanded.

size: .
D: TRBD1
J: TRBJ1-4
V: TRBV18
DNA: TGTGCCAGCTCACAGGGACAGGGGGCTGAAAAACTGTTTTTT
CDR3: CASSQGQGAEKLFF

size: .
D: .
J: TRBJ1-5
V: TRBV18
DNA: TGTGCCAGCTCACCACTCCCGGGGGGGTTTTGGAATCAGCCCCAGCATTTT
CDR3: CASSPLPGGFWNQPQHF

size: .
D: TRBD1
J: TRBJ1-4
V: TRBV5-1
DNA: TGCGCCAGCAGCTTGGTGCTTGGACAGGGGGAAAAACTGTTTTTT
CDR3: CASSLVLGQGEKLFF

size: .
D: .
J: TRBJ1-3
V: TRBV19
DNA: TGTGCCAGTACCCCGACTGGGGGGAGAAACACCATATATTTT
CDR3: CASTPTGGRNTIYF

size: .
D: TRBD2
J: TRBJ2-1
V: TRBV10-3
DNA: TGTGCCATCAGTAAAACCGGGACTAGCGGGGGGGCGAATAGATATGAGCAGTTCTTC
CDR3: CAISKTGTSGGANRYEQFF

size: once
D: TRBD1
J: TRBJ1-2
V: TRBV6-5
DNA: TGTGCCAGCAGACCACAGGGGGCCTTAGGGTATGGCTACACCTTC
CDR3: CASRPQGALGYGYTF

size: .
D: .
J: TRBJ2-7
V: TRBV14
DNA: TGTGCCAGCAGCCAAGAACTAGGTTCCTACGAGCAGTACTTC
CDR3: CASSQELGSYEQYF

size: .
D: TRBD2
J: TRBJ2-3
V: TRBV5-1
DNA: TGCGCCAGCAGCAGACAACTCAGCGGGGGTCACACAGATACGCAGTATTTT
CDR3: CASSRQLSGGHTDTQYF

size: .
D: .
J: TRBJ1-1
V: TRBV6-5
DNA: TGTGCCAGCAGCCTAACAGGGCCCACGACTGAAGCTTTCTTT
CDR3: CASSLTGPTTEAFF

size: few
D: .
J: TRBJ1-2
V: TRBV7-2
DNA: TGTGCCAGCAGCTTAAGAACAGGACGGGGCTACACCTTC
CDR3: CASSLRTGRGYTF

size: once
D: .
J: TRBJ1-1
V: TRBV19
DNA: TGTGCCAGTATCAACTCCCCAATGAACACTGAAGCTTTCTTT
CDR3: CASINSPMNTEAFF

size: .
D: .
J: TRBJ1-1
V: TRBV4-1
DNA: TGCGCCAGCAGCCGTGACACGAACACTGAAGCTTTCTTT
CDR3: CASSRDTNTEAFF

size: .
D: .
J: TRBJ1-2
V: TRBV23-1
DNA: TGCGCCAGCAGTCAACAGGGGTGGAATGGCTACACCTTC
CDR3: CASSQQGWNGYTF

size: .
D: .
J: TRBJ2-7
V: TRBV9
DNA: TGTGCCAGCAGCGCCAAAACAGGGTTCTACGAGCAGTACTTC
CDR3: CASSAKTGFYEQYF

size: .
D: TRBD1
J: TRBJ2-5
V: TRBV28
DNA: TGTGCCAGCAGAACACAGGGGGCGCGGCAAGAGACCCAGTACTTC
CDR3: CASRTQGARQETQYF

size: .
D: .
J: TRBJ1-3
V: TRBV9
DNA: TGTGCCAGCAGCGTAGAGGCGGCGAGCTCTGGAAACACCATATATTTT
CDR3: CASSVEAASSGNTIYF

size: .
D: TRBD2
J: TRBJ2-2
V: TRBV5-1
DNA: TGCGCCAGCAGCCCCCGGGGGGCGAACACCGGGGAGCTGTTTTTT
CDR3: CASSPRGANTGELFF

size: .
D: .
J: TRBJ1-4
V: TRBV2
DNA: TGTGCCAGCAGTGATTATTGGGCATCCAGTAATGAAAAACTGTTTTTT
CDR3: CASSDYWASSNEKLFF

size: .
D: .
J: TRBJ2-5
V: TRBV20-1
DNA: TGCAGTGCTAGTACCAGGCTGTACCAAGAGACCCAGTACTTC
CDR3: CSASTRLYQETQYF

size: .
D: TRBD1
J: TRBJ2-3
V: TRBV30
DNA: TGTGCCTGGAGTACGGACAGGGGAGGCGCGAATACGCAGTATTTT
CDR3: CAWSTDRGGANTQYF

size: .
D: .
J: TRBJ1-5
V: TRBV20-1
DNA: TGCAGTGTTCCAGGACAGCCCCAGCATTTT
CDR3: CSVPGQPQHF

size: .
D: TRBD2
J: TRBJ2-3
V: TRBV28
DNA: TGTGCCAGCAGTTTAGTTCCTAGCGGAAGCACAGATACGCAGTATTTT
CDR3: CASSLVPSGSTDTQYF

size: .
D: TRBD1
J: TRBJ1-2
V: TRBV28
DNA: TGTGCCAGCTGGGATCCGACAGGGGGTACTAACTATGGCTACACCTTC
CDR3: CASWDPTGGTNYGYTF

size: .
D: TRBD1
J: TRBJ1-1
V: TRBV3-1/TRBV3-2
DNA: TGTGCCAGCAGCCCGCGGACAGGGCGTACATCAGCTTTCTTT
CDR3: CASSPRTGRTSAFF

size: .
D: TRBD1
J: TRBJ1-5
V: TRBV2
DNA: TGTGCCAGCAGTCAGACAGGGGGCGGGCAGCCCCAGCATTTT
CDR3: CASSQTGGGQPQHF

size: .
D: .
J: TRBJ1-2
V: TRBV3-1/TRBV3-2
DNA: TGTGCCAGCAGCCAAGAATCGGTCTATGGCTACACCTTC
CDR3: CASSQESVYGYTF

size: .
D: TRBD1
J: TRBJ2-3
V: TRBV9
DNA: TGTGCCAGCAGCCAGGGGGACAGGGCCCCAGATACGCAGTATTTT
CDR3: CASSQGDRAPDTQYF

size: .
D: .
J: TRBJ2-2
V: TRBV11-3
DNA: TGTGCCAGCAGCTACGCGCGGGCCAACACCGGGGAGCTGTTTTTT
CDR3: CASSYARANTGELFF

size: .
D: TRBD1
J: TRBJ1-2
V: TRBV3-1/TRBV3-2
DNA: TGTGCCAGCAGCCTGGGGACAGGGAACAACTATGGCTACACCTTC
CDR3: CASSLGTGNNYGYTF

size: .
D: TRBD1
J: TRBJ1-1
V: TRBV5-5
DNA: TGTGCCAGCAGCTTGGTGTCAGGGGGCACTGAAGCTTTCTTT
CDR3: CASSLVSGGTEAFF

size: .
D: TRBD2
J: TRBJ2-1
V: TRBV5-4
DNA: TGTGCCAGCAGCTCGGTACTAGCGGGAGGGGATGAGCAGTTCTTC
CDR3: CASSSVLAGGDEQFF

size: .
D: .
J: TRBJ2-3
V: TRBV11-2
DNA: TGTGCCAGCAGCCGCACAGGGTTCACAGATACGCAGTATTTT
CDR3: CASSRTGFTDTQYF

size: .
D: TRBD2
J: TRBJ2-7
V: TRBV5-1
DNA: TGCGCCAGCAGTTGGGGGACTAGCGACTACTACGAGCAGTACTTC
CDR3: CASSWGTSDYYEQYF

size: .
D: .
J: TRBJ1-5
V: TRBV5-1
DNA: TGCGCCAGCAGCTTGGAGGCAGGTAATCAGCCCCAGCATTTT
CDR3: CASSLEAGNQPQHF

size: .
D: .
J: TRBJ2-7
V: TRBV7-9
DNA: TGTGCCAGCAGCTTCAGGGTAAACGAGCAGTACTTC
CDR3: CASSFRVNEQYF